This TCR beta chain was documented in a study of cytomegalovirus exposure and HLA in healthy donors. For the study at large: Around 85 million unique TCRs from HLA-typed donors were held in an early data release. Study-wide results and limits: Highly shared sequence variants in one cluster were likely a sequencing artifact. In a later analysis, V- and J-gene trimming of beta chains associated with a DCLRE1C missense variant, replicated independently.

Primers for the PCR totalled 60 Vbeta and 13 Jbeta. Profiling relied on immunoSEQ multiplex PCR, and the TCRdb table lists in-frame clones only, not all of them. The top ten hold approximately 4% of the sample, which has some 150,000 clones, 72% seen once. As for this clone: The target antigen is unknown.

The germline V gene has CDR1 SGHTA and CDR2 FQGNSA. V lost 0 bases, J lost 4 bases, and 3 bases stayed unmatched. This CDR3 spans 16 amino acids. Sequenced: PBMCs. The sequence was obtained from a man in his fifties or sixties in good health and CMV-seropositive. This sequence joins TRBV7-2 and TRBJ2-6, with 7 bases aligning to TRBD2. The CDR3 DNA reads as TGTGCCAGCAGCTTAGCGGGAGGGAGGGGGGCCAACGTCCTGACTTTC. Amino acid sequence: CASSLAGGRGANVLTF.